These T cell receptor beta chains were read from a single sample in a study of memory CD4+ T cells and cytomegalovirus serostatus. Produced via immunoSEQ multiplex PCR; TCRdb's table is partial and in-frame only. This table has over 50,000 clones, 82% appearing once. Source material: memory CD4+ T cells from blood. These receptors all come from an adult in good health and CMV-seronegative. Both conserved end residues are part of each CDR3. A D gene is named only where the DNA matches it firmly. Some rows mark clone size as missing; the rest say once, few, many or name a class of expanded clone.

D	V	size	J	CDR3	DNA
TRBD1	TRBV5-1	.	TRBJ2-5	CASSPGTGWTQYF	TGCGCCAGCAGCCCCGGGACAGGGTGGACCCAGTACTTC
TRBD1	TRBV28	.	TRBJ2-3	CASSSHRGRGTDTQYF	TGTGCCAGCAGTTCCCACAGGGGCCGGGGCACAGATACGCAGTATTTT
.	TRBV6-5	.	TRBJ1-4	CASRAGKGKLFF	TGTGCCAGCAGGGCAGGGAAGGGAAAACTGTTTTTT
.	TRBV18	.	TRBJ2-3	CASSPSGTSTDTQYF	TGTGCCAGCTCACCCTCAGGGACTAGCACAGATACGCAGTATTTT
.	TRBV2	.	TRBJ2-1	CATALGGVVATNEQFF	TGTGCCACCGCACTAGGGGGGGTAGTAGCTACGAATGAGCAGTTCTTC
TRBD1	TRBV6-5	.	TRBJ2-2	CASRETGVDGELFF	TGTGCCAGCAGAGAGACAGGGGTTGACGGGGAGCTGTTTTTT
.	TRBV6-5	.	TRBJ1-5	CASSYGRGNQPQHF	TGTGCCAGCAGTTACGGCAGGGGCAATCAGCCCCAGCATTTT
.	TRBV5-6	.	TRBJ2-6	CASSFDPRGANVLTF	TGTGCCAGCAGCTTCGACCCTAGGGGGGCCAACGTCCTGACTTTC
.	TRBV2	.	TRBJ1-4	CASRPQLANEKLFF	TGTGCCAGCCGACCTCAATTAGCTAATGAAAAACTGTTTTTT
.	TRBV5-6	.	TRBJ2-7	CASSLRTFYEQYF	TGTGCCAGCAGCCTGAGGACATTCTACGAGCAGTACTTC
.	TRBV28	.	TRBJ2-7	CASSTHSEQYF	TGTGCCAGCAGCACTCACAGCGAGCAGTACTTC
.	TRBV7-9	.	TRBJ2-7	CASSLAVGQYYEQYF	TGTGCCAGCAGCTTAGCCGTAGGACAGTACTACGAGCAGTACTTC
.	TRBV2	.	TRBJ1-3	CASSTRGSGNTIYF	TGTGCCAGCAGCACCCGAGGTAGCGGAAACACCATATATTTT
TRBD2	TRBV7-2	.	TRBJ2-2	CASSLNSPGGPGGELFF	TGTGCCAGCAGCTTAAATTCCCCGGGAGGGCCGGGCGGGGAGCTGTTTTTT
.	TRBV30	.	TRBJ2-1	CACLERRTGFF	TGTGCCTGCCTAGAAAGGAGAACAGGGTTCTTC
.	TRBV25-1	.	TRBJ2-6	CASSELISGANVLTF	TGTGCCAGCAGTGAACTGATCTCTGGGGCCAACGTCCTGACTTTC
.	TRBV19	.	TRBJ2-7	CASSPRAQASSYEQYF	TGTGCCAGTAGTCCAAGGGCACAGGCCAGCTCCTACGAGCAGTACTTC
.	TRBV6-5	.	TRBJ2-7	CASRRYSQSYEQYF	TGTGCCAGCAGACGGTATTCCCAGTCCTACGAGCAGTACTTC
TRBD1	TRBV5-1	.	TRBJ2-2	CASSPGTQGRAGELFF	TGCGCCAGCAGCCCTGGGACACAGGGGCGAGCCGGGGAGCTGTTTTTT
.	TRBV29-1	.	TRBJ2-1	CSGQGIGVSYNEQFF	TGCAGCGGCCAAGGTATAGGGGTGTCCTACAATGAGCAGTTCTTC
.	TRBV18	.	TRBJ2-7	CASSPRYSYEQYF	TGTGCCAGCTCACCCCGATACTCCTACGAGCAGTACTTC
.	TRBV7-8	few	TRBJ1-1	CASSRVSLNTEAFF	TGTGCCAGCAGCCGAGTCTCATTGAACACTGAAGCTTTCTTT
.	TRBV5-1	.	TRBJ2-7	CASSLSAGPSYEQYF	TGCGCCAGCAGCTTGTCAGCGGGCCCCTCCTACGAGCAGTACTTC
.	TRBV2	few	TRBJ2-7	CASSEARQYEQYF	TGTGCCAGCAGTGAAGCGCGTCAGTACGAGCAGTACTTC
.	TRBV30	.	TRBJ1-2	CAWSVLTGRLNYGYTF	TGTGCCTGGAGTGTATTAACAGGGCGACTCAACTATGGCTACACCTTC
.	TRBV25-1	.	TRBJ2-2	CASSRGNTGELFF	TGTGCCAGCAGTCGAGGGAACACCGGGGAGCTGTTTTTT
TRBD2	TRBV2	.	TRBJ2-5	CASSRSGRAETQYF	TGTGCCAGCAGCCGTAGCGGGAGGGCGGAGACCCAGTACTTC
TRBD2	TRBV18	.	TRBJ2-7	CASSPGHPGDYYEQYF	TGTGCCAGCTCACCAGGACACCCGGGGGACTACTACGAGCAGTACTTC
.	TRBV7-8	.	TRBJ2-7	CASSIGGGNSYEQYF	TGTGCCAGCAGCATAGGGGGGGGCAATTCCTACGAGCAGTACTTC
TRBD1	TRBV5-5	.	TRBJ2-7	CASSTPGQAAYEQYF	TGTGCCAGCAGCACGCCGGGACAGGCGGCCTACGAGCAGTACTTC
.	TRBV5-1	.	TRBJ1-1	CASSVPGLGDTEAFF	TGCGCCAGCAGCGTCCCAGGGCTTGGGGACACTGAAGCTTTCTTT
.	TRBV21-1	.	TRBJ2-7	CASKTGPCSYEQYF	TGTGCCAGCAAGACGGGACCCTGCTCCTACGAGCAGTACTTC
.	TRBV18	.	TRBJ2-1	CASSLLGSYNEQFF	TGTGCCAGCTCCCTACTGGGATCCTACAATGAGCAGTTCTTC
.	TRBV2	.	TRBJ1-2	CASSPQGYGYTF	TGTGCCAGCAGTCCCCAGGGATATGGCTACACCTTC
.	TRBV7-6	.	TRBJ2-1	CASSPGEAYNEQFF	TGTGCCAGCAGCCCAGGGGAAGCCTACAATGAGCAGTTCTTC
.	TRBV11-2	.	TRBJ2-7	CASSLGPPNYYEQYF	TGTGCCAGCAGCTTAGGGCCCCCGAATTACTACGAGCAGTACTTC
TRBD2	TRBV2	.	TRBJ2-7	CVSSPRPGVAGGYEQYF	TGTGTCAGCAGCCCTCGCCCAGGAGTAGCGGGGGGATACGAGCAGTACTTC
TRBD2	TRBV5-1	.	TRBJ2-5	CASSLGRTSEARKETQYF	TGCGCCAGCAGCTTGGGTCGGACTAGCGAGGCTCGGAAAGAGACCCAGTACTTC
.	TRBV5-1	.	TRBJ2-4	CASSLNRVDAKNIQYF	TGCGCCAGCAGCTTGAACAGGGTTGATGCCAAAAACATTCAGTACTTC
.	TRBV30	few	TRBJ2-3	CAWRPDYSTDTQYF	TGTGCCTGGAGGCCGGACTATAGCACAGATACGCAGTATTTT
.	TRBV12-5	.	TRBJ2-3	CASGPGASGTDTQYF	TGTGCTAGTGGTCCCGGGGCTAGCGGCACAGATACGCAGTATTTT
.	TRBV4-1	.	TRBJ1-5	CASSQGPWGGQPQHF	TGCGCCAGCAGCCAAGGACCTTGGGGGGGTCAGCCCCAGCATTTT
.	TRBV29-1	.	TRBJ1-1	CSVLAFTGNTEAFF	TGCAGCGTCTTAGCTTTCACAGGGAACACTGAAGCTTTCTTT